This T cell receptor (beta chain) appears in the sequencing data of a study of blood T cells in healthy people across ages (dated by TCRdb to about 2015). A note on the overall study: In model experiments, roughly one uniquely barcoded TCR beta cDNA molecule per two T cells was captured by template switching. For two donors (one aged 18 to 29 and one aged 80 or older), the study analyzed two additional independent replicas of 1 million unique cDNA reads from the same blood draw. Donors were grouped into four age groups: young (average approximately 15 years), middle-aged (39), aged (62) and long-lived (around 82). To avoid experimental bias, donors of different ages were randomly spread across the sequencing lanes. Using deep sequencing normalized with unique cDNA molecular identifiers, the study measured how TCR beta repertoire diversity changes with age.

This clonotype was seen a few times. Its recognized antigen is unknown. Nothing much larger sits one base from this clone, and base qualities are not available. Libraries came from 5' RACE. TCRdb names Illumina HiSeq 2500 as the instrument used. A second PCR of about 7 to 12 cycles was performed with a sample-barcoded 5' primer and a J-beta primer mix. A unique molecular identifier was introduced onto each TCR beta cDNA molecule by a template-switch 5' adaptor carrying 12 random nucleotides. Each sample yielded at least 2.5 million CDR3-containing paired-end reads. The Mint cDNA synthesis kit, primed by a TRBC-specific oligonucleotide, was used to synthesize first-strand cDNA from all RNA. Following uracil-DNA glycosylase treatment, a first 18-cycle PCR with universal primers M1SS and BC2_uni_R was performed on all cDNA. In the source study's methods: Normalization of each sample was performed by random selection of 1 million high-quality reads, each carrying a distinct molecular identifier. Reads with shared molecular identifiers were discarded instead of being binned into consensus sequences. MiTCR, run with a Q25 quality threshold and the strictest error-elimination algorithm, handled CDR3 identification, clonotype clustering and error correction. A nonparametric unseen species model using Euler transformation provided a lower-bound estimate of total TCR beta diversity. TCRdb passed the public sequencing reads through fastp at Q25 and MiXCR, retaining productive beta sequences. CDR3 protein sequences are deduplicated, and each keeps its most common genes and DNA. The V and J calls and clone size are TCRdb's, not the authors'. A total of some 700,000 distinct CDR3 sequences appear in this sample, about 20% of them only once. The ten largest clones add up to about 20% of the sample.

The paper's findings and limits, for the study overall: The CMV infection status of donors was not known, potentially confounding age-related changes in expanded clonotypes. Observed TCR beta diversity correlated strongly with the percentage of naive T cells measured by flow cytometry. Estimates of total diversity based on one million sequenced T cells were considered lower bounds and underestimates. As age increased, observed TCR beta diversity per million T cells dropped in a roughly linear way, and a significant reduction was already evident by age roughly 36. Since profiling was done on bulk unsorted PBMCs, naive and antigen-experienced compartments could not be conclusively compared. Compared with the aged group, the long-lived group had more naive CD4+ T cells, fewer expanded clones and increased TCR diversity, a pattern suggesting age selection.

Via the germline V gene, CDR1 is KGHDR and CDR2 SFDVKD. The trim is 4 bases for V and 9 bases for J, with a gap of 17 bases between the germline ends. The CDR3 runs 14 residues from the cysteine to the phenylalanine. Only the CDR3 portion is preserved as DNA: 42 bases, with reading frame beginning at the first base. The approximately 41 donors, aged about 6 to 95 years, were systemically healthy Caucasian individuals from Russia. Each donor gave 8 to 10 milliliters of peripheral blood, drawn into EDTA-treated Vacutainer tubes. Ficoll-Paque density-gradient centrifugation was used to isolate PBMCs, with at least 6 million obtained per sample. Trizol reagent was used to extract total RNA from the PBMCs, yielding at least 5.5 micrograms per sample. For every donor, flow cytometry on a PBMC aliquot measured the percentage of naive CD45RAhigh/CD27high T cells.

The sequencing input was blood. The chain is assembled from TRBV24-1 and TRBJ2-5; the D call is possibly TRBD1 or TRBD2, each sharing 7 bases. The TCR comes from a man between 65 and 79 years old in good health. The CDR3 in this case is CATSDRQGGVAQYF. The DNA sequence is TGTGCCACCAGTGACCGACAGGGAGGGGTGGCCCAGTACTTC.